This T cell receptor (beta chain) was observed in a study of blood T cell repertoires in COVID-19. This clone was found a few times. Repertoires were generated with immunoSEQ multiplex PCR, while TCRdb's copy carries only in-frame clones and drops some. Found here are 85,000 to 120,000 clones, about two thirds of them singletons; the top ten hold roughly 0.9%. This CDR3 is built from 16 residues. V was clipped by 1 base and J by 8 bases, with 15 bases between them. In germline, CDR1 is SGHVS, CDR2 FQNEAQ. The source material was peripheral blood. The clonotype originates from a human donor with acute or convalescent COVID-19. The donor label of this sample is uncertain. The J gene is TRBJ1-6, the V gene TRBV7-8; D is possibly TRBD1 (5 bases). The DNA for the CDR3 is TGTGCCAGCAGCTTAGGGCGGGCAGGGAGGTATTCACCCCTCCACTTT. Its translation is CASSLGRAGRYSPLHF. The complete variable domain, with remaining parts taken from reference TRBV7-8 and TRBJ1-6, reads GAGVSQSPRYKVAKRGQDVALRCDPISGHVSLFWYQQALGQGPEFLTYFQNEAQLDKSGLPSDRFFAERPEGSVSTLKIQRTQQEDSAVYLCASSLGRAGRYSPLHFGNGTRLTVT.